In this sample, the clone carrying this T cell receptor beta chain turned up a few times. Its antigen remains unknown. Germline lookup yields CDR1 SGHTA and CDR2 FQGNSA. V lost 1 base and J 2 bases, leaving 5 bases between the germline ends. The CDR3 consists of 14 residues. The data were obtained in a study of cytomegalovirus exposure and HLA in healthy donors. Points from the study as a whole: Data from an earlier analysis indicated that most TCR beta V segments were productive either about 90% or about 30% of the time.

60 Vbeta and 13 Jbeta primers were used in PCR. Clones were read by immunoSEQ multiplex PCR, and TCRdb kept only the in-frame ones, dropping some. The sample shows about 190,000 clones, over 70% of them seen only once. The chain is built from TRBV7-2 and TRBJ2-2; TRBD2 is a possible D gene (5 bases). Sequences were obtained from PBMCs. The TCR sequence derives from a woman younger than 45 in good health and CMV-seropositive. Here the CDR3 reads CASSLGTNTGELFF. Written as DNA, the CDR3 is TGTGCCAGCAGCTTAGGGACTAACACCGGGGAGCTGTTTTTT.